The present TCR beta chain was sequenced within a study of T cells in Graves' hyperthyroidism and ophthalmopathy (dated by TCRdb to the late 2010s). Study-level background: Peripheral blood was sampled at the time of initial diagnosis, prior to any treatment. A discovery cohort of approximately 100 patients, roughly 45 with Graves' ophthalmopathy and approximately 55 with stable Graves' hyperthyroidism, was used to find distinguishing TCR V-J signatures. Thyroid tissue and blood T-cell repertoires from roughly six Graves' hyperthyroidism patients were also compared in the study. An independent validation cohort of under 20 hyperthyroidism patients and approximately 16 patients who later progressed to ophthalmopathy tested prospective prediction of ophthalmopathy. The paper describes TCR Vbeta CDR3 sequencing of around 130 peripheral blood samples, made up of 43 ophthalmopathy patients, around 78 hyperthyroidism patients and roughly 17 progressor patients. Following sampling, methimazole starting at 30 mg daily was given to hyperthyroidism patients, and high-dose intravenous methylprednisolone was given to ophthalmopathy patients. For training and testing, the 100 or so patients in the discovery cohort were randomly divided in a 7:3 ratio.

The paper as a whole reports these results and caveats: In validation, progression to ophthalmopathy was predicted by the model with 70% to 71% sensitivity and 72% to 80% specificity, a median of about 6 months before onset. A model built on a 13 V-J signature distinguished ophthalmopathy from stable hyperthyroidism, reaching about 88% sensitivity and 81.08% specificity in cross-validation and 80%/75% in testing. Blood samples also contained most of the expanded thyroid clonotypes (frequency above 0.001), which suggests that blood repertoires may reflect thyroid immune responses. No statistical method was used to fix the sample size in advance, and group allocation was not hidden from the investigators.

Clipping removes 6 bases from V and 2 bases from J, with 13 as the unmatched junction base count. The CDR3 sequence holds 18 residues, the cysteine and phenylalanine included. Only the CDR3 portion is preserved as DNA: 54 bases, with reading frame beginning at the first base. The germline V gene encodes CDR1 MNHEY and CDR2 SVGEGT. The TCR beta CDR3 regions were amplified from the RNA transcripts. For the first round of RT-PCR on the TCR CDR3, the HTBI primer set was used together with the Qiagen OneStep RT-PCR kit. A second multiplex PCR round built the libraries, followed by size selection and purification. The libraries were sequenced on an Illumina HiSeq2000 using paired-end 100 bp reads. In the authors' own workflow: SOAPnuke was used to process the raw data, removing reads that contained adapters or uncalled bases, had a mean Phred below 15, or lacked an exact match to the constant primer or identifier. COPE v1.2.5 was used to merge high-quality paired reads, and clonotypes were defined as unique nucleotide sequences. Clonotypes were aligned to IMGT TRBV, TRBD and TRBJ reference segments using MiTCR v1.1. Only V-J combinations with frequency above 0.0001, covering 99% to 99.2% of repertoires, were analysed. The TCS score was defined as the ratio of F50 (clonal expansion) to E x V (chaos), calculated using BLOSUM62-based TCRdist between CDR3 peptides within each V-J. Welch's t-statistics and random forest reduced 500 to 650 V-J features to roughly 13, which were used in a naive Bayes classifier (R e1071). Using fastp at Q25 and MiXCR, TCRdb reprocessed the public reads and kept productive beta chains. CDR3 protein sequences are deduplicated, and each keeps its most common genes and DNA. The V and J calls and clone size are TCRdb's, not the authors'. The sample yields 340,000 or so distinct CDR3 sequences; around 20% were counted once. The ten largest clonotypes hold less than 65% of the sample.

This clonotype was observed many times. The antigen it recognizes is unknown. Per-base qualities were not stored, and no clone one base away is much larger. Graves' hyperthyroidism was defined as stable when no progression to ophthalmopathy occurred over 18 months of follow-up. Hyperthyroidism patients were aged 18 to 65 years and newly diagnosed, with disease duration of less than 2 months. Any patient with an uncontrolled infection, another autoimmune disease, pregnancy or lactation was excluded. Diagnoses relied on clinical symptoms, serum thyroxine and TRAb, thyroid ultrasound and orbital computed tomography. PBMCs were separated from roughly 9.6 ml of fresh peripheral blood using Ficoll-Paque density gradient centrifugation. Total RNA was extracted using Trizol reagent, and RNA quality was assessed on an Agilent 2100 Bioanalyzer.

This sequence uses TRBV6-2 or TRBV6-3 and TRBJ2-3; a stretch of 11 junction bases matches TRBD2. The source of this sequence is a woman between 50 and 59 years old with Graves' hyperthyroidism. Sequenced input: blood. The DNA sequence reads TGTGCCAGCAGATCCTCCTCGGCACTAGCGGGGGACACAGATACGCAGTATTTT. The encoded protein is CASRSSSALAGDTDTQYF.